The 11 T cell receptor beta chains in this list originate from one sample, sequenced in a study of cytomegalovirus exposure and HLA in healthy donors. The PCR contained 60 Vbeta and 13 Jbeta primers. Generated by immunoSEQ multiplex PCR, the TCRdb table keeps only in-frame clones and is missing some. The data contain 150,000 to 200,000 clones, roughly 87% of them singletons. The sample was PBMCs. The receptors here all came from a girl younger than two in good health and CMV-seronegative.

This sequence joins TRBV27 and TRBJ2-7; 14 positions match TRBD2. V shed 5 bases and J 3 bases; nucleotides not matched to a gene: 6. There are 16 residues in the CDR3. From germline, CDR1 is MNHEY and CDR2 SMNVEV (reference sequence). The CDR3 loop is CASSLAGTSGSYEQYF. CDR3 coding DNA: TGTGCCAGCAGTCTCGCCGGGACTAGCGGGAGCTACGAGCAGTACTTC.

Comment on this clone: In the same sample, other DNA sequences code for this CDR3. The chain joins TRBV11-2 to TRBJ2-3, with D possibly being TRBD1 (5 bases). V was clipped by 1 base and J by 6 bases, with 8 bases between them. The CDR3 length is 13 residues. CDR1 is SGHAT, CDR2 FQNNGV, per germline. CDR3 loop: CASSLGSGDTQYF. The CDR3, as DNA: TGTGCCAGCAGCTTAGGTTCAGGGGATACGCAGTATTTT.

CDR3 sequence: CSVEGLAAPDTQYF. As DNA, the CDR3 is TGCAGCGTTGAAGGACTAGCCGCCCCAGATACGCAGTATTTT. The chain links TRBV29-1 to TRBJ2-3; the match to TRBD2 covers 7 bases. The CDR3 loop spans 14 amino acids. J gave up 4 bases and V 1 base, and 5 bases lay outside the gene matches. From germline, CDR1 is SQVTM and CDR2 ANQGSEA.

This clone was seen just once. J is TRBJ1-5 and V is TRBV10-3, with D tentatively TRBD1 (6 bases). Trimming cost V 2 bases and J 2 bases, with 10 bases left between them. CDR3 length: 15 amino acids. Germline-derived CDR1 and CDR2 are ENHRY and SYGVKD. CDR3 sequence: CAISELRGGNQPQHF. Written as DNA, the CDR3 is TGTGCCATCAGTGAGCTCAGGGGAGGCAATCAGCCCCAGCATTTT.

This sequence joins TRBV25-1 and TRBJ1-4; the D gene is possibly TRBD1 (5 bases). The V gene lost 3 bases and the J gene lost 8 bases, with 16 bases spanning the gap. The length of the CDR3 is 15 residues. Germline lookup yields CDR1 MGHDK and CDR2 SYGVNS. The CDR3: CASSDTRGMGEKLFF. In nucleotides, the CDR3 is TGTGCCAGCAGTGATACACGGGGGATGGGGGAAAAACTGTTTTTT.

The chain uses TRBV7-3 and TRBJ1-1; no clear D gene. Trimming took off 5 bases at V and 1 base at J, with 20 bases between the two ends. The length of the CDR3 is 17 residues. Germline-derived CDR1 and CDR2 are SGHTA and FQGTGA. CDR3 amino acids: CASSIIPAVMWNTEAFF. The CDR3 bases are TGTGCCAGCAGCATCATTCCTGCGGTTATGTGGAACACTGAAGCTTTCTTT. The full variable domain, with the rest looked up from reference TRBV7-3 and TRBJ1-1, is GAGVSQTPSNKVTEKGKYVELRCDPISGHTALYWYRQSLGQGPEFLIYFQGTGAADDSGLPNDRFFAVRPEGSVSTLKIQRTERGDSAVYLCASSIIPAVMWNTEAFFGQGTRLTVV.

The chain carries TRBV5-4 and TRBJ2-5; perhaps TRBD2 as D (6 bases). Germline V gene data show CDR1 as SGHNT and CDR2 as YYREEE (reference sequence). Trimming removed 3 bases at V and 4 bases at J, with 10 bases between. The CDR3 consists of 13 residues. Written as DNA, the CDR3 is TGTGCCAGCAGCTACGGGGGAAGAGAGACCCAGTACTTC. Protein sequence: CASSYGGRETQYF.

The genes are TRBV27 and TRBJ1-6; the D is unclear. Germline CDR1 reads MNHEY; CDR2 reads SMNVEV (reference sequence). V lost 1 base to trimming and J lost 7 bases, with 8 bases between them. The length of the CDR3 is 14 residues. The CDR3 DNA reads as TGTGCCAGCAGTTTATTGGGAGGAAATTCACCCCTCCACTTT. Its protein is CASSLLGGNSPLHF.

J is TRBJ1-6 and V is TRBV27, with no clear D. Germline CDR1 reads MNHEY; CDR2 reads SMNVEV (reference sequence). V was trimmed by 4 bases and J by 9 bases, leaving 16 bases between them. The length of the CDR3 is 15 residues. The CDR3 loop reads CASSSEGERSSPLHF. The CDR3 bases are TGTGCCAGCAGTTCGGAGGGCGAGAGAAGTTCACCCCTCCACTTT.

V gene TRBV4-1 combines with J gene TRBJ2-7, with no clear D. The CDR3 runs to 13 residues. The V gene's germline CDR1 is MGHRA and CDR2 YSYEKL. V was cut by 3 bases and J by 3 bases, with 9 bases left in between. For the CDR3, the DNA is TGCGCCAGCAGCCAGAAGGAGTTCTACGAGCAGTACTTC. The encoded protein is CASSQKEFYEQYF.

V is TRBV29-1 and J is TRBJ2-1, with D maybe TRBD1 (6 bases). The CDR3 runs 16 residues. V dropped 5 bases and J dropped 0 bases, with 17 bases sitting between them. Germline loops: CDR1 SQVTM, CDR2 ANQGSEA. CDR3: CSVLGQEDSSYNEQFF. As DNA, the CDR3 is TGCAGCGTTCTGGGGCAGGAGGACAGCTCCTACAATGAGCAGTTCTTC.